Shown below are 20 T cell receptor beta chains from a single sample sequenced in a study of identical twins. MiXCR was run by TCRdb on the 5' RACE reads, yielding one entry per CDR3 protein. The sample shows approximately 670,000 distinct CDR3 sequences, less than 7% of them seen only once. Sample: naive T cells sorted from blood. These receptor sequences come from a man between 18 and 29 years old in good health.

This clonotype was picked up a small number of times. This sequence joins TRBV2 and TRBJ2-5, with 10 bases identical to TRBD2. Germline-derived CDR1 and CDR2 are SNHLY and FYNNEI. With V trimmed by 3 bases and J by 5 bases, 6 bases remained unmatched. The CDR3 totals 15 residues. CDR3 sequence reads: CASSDRAGGVETQYF. The CDR3 coding sequence is TGTGCCAGCAGTGATCGAGCGGGAGGGGTGGAGACCCAGTACTTC.

In this sample, this clonotype turned up a few times. The chain links TRBV6-2 or TRBV6-3 to TRBJ2-2; 8 nucleotides line up with TRBD1. The CDR3 has 15 amino acids. The V segment lost 4 bases and the J segment 10 bases; nucleotides outside the gene matches: 11. Germline lookup yields CDR1 MNHEY and CDR2 SVGEGT. CDR3 bases: TGTGCCAGCAGTTCTGACAGGGGATATGAGCAGGAGCTGTTTTTT. Protein product: CASSSDRGYEQELFF.

This sequence joins TRBV4-2 and TRBJ2-7; D is uncertain. This CDR3 contains 12 residues. CDR1 is LGHNA, CDR2 YNFKEQ, per germline. Trimming removed 6 bases at V and 5 bases at J, with 11 bases between. CDR3 sequence: CASRESPDEQYF. The DNA of the CDR3 is TGTGCCAGCAGAGAGTCCCCAGACGAGCAGTACTTC.

J is TRBJ2-7 and V is TRBV12-3 or TRBV12-4; possible D gene TRBD1, 6 bases. There are 14 residues in the CDR3. The V end lost 5 bases, the J end lost 6 bases, and 17 bases lay between the germline ends. The CDR3 nucleotides read TGTGCCAGCAGTCCGACAGGATTGTCCACCGAGCAGTACTTC. Translated: CASSPTGLSTEQYF.

This clonotype was picked up a small number of times. V is TRBV7-9 and J is TRBJ2-3, with D perhaps TRBD1 (5 bases). V was clipped by 4 bases and J by 4 bases, with 12 bases between them. From germline, CDR1 is SEHNR and CDR2 FQNEAQ (reference sequence). This CDR3 spans 14 amino acids. CDR3 nucleotide sequence: TGTGCCAGCAGCTCCCCAGGGTCGGCAGATACGCAGTATTTT. Residues: CASSSPGSADTQYF.

This clonotype appeared many times. This sequence joins TRBV6-5 and TRBJ1-1; no clear D gene. The germline V gene has CDR1 MNHEY and CDR2 SVGAGI. V gave up 4 bases and J gave up 5 bases, with 11 bases separating them. The CDR3 has 13 amino acids. As DNA, the CDR3 is TGTGCCAGCAGTTCCCGGGTCGGGACTGAAGCTTTCTTT. Protein sequence: CASSSRVGTEAFF.

This clonotype has only a few counts. The genes are TRBV6-2 or TRBV6-3 and TRBJ2-3; a possible D gene is TRBD2 (6 bases). This CDR3 spans 14 amino acids. Per germline, CDR1 MNHEY and CDR2 SVGEGT. V was pared by 3 bases and J by 4 bases, with 11 bases between. The CDR3 loop reads CASSYGGAPDTQYF. The CDR3 DNA reads as TGTGCCAGCAGTTATGGCGGGGCTCCAGATACGCAGTATTTT.

This clonotype was detected ten times or more. The chain combines TRBV6-5 with TRBJ2-1, with TRBD1 as a possible D gene (6 bases). V was shortened by 4 bases and J by 4 bases, with 14 bases between the two germline ends. The germline V gene encodes CDR1 MNHEY and CDR2 SVGAGI. This CDR3 comprises 15 residues. DNA for the CDR3: TGTGCCAGCAGTTCCAGGGGAGAGATATACAATGAGCAGTTCTTC. It translates to CASSSRGEIYNEQFF.

The gene calls are TRBV10-3 and TRBJ2-3, with D unclear. With 6 bases removed from V and 4 bases from J, the gap between germline ends came to 2 bases. The germline V gene has CDR1 ENHRY and CDR2 SYGVKD. This CDR3 has 10 amino acids. In nucleotides, the CDR3 is TGTGCCATCAGGTCAGATACGCAGTATTTT. It encodes CAIRSDTQYF.

The V gene is TRBV12-5, the J gene TRBJ2-1; the D is unclear. V lost 7 bases and J 5 bases, leaving 18 bases between the germline ends. The CDR3 totals 15 residues. Germline assignment: CDR1 LGHNT and CDR2 FRNRAP. The chain's CDR3 is CASAPADRTDNEQFF. The CDR3 region has the DNA TGTGCTAGTGCCCCCGCGGACCGGACGGACAATGAGCAGTTCTTC.

This clonotype has just a few counts. The chain is built from TRBV12-3 or TRBV12-4 and TRBJ2-2, with TRBD2 matching over 11 bases. This CDR3 has 18 amino acids. After removal of 6 bases from V and 2 bases from J, the junction contained 11 bases not matched to a gene. CDR3 sequence: CASSATSGSFGNTGELFF. The CDR3 DNA is TGTGCCAGCAGCGCAACTAGCGGGAGTTTCGGTAACACCGGGGAGCTGTTTTTT.

This clonotype occurred a few times. This may arise from a read error, as a much more abundant clone is one base away. The rearrangement uses TRBV5-1 and TRBJ2-7, with a tentative D call TRBD1 (5 bases). CDR3 length equals 13 residues. V shed 4 bases and J shed 0 bases, with 8 bases lying between them. Germline CDR1 SGHRS, CDR2 YFSETQ. The DNA of the CDR3 is TGCGCCAGCAGCCCGGACAACTCCTACGAGCAGTACTTC. Its protein product is CASSPDNSYEQYF.

This chain uses TRBV24-1 with TRBJ1-6; D is ambiguous. Per germline, CDR1 KGHDR and CDR2 SFDVKD. Trimming shortened V by 4 bases and J by 0 bases, and 9 bases separated the two germline ends. This CDR3 region has 16 residues. The CDR3 region has the DNA TGTGCCACCAGTGACGGCAAGAGCTCCTATAATTCACCCCTCCACTTT. It yields the protein CATSDGKSSYNSPLHF.

This clonotype was found many times. CDR3 sequence reads: CASSQQQGSGDTQYF. The CDR3 bases are TGCGCCAGCAGCCAACAGCAGGGATCAGGAGATACGCAGTATTTT. This rearrangement joins TRBV4-3 to TRBJ2-3, with D possibly matching TRBD1 (5 bases). V was shortened by 2 bases and J by 5 bases, with 14 bases between the two germline ends. Germline CDR1 is LGHNA and CDR2 is YSLEER. The CDR3 has 15 residues.

The V and J genes are TRBV6-2 or TRBV6-3 and TRBJ2-6, with a possible D match to TRBD2 (6 bases). The ends were cut back, 3 bases at V and 0 bases at J, with 15 bases in the middle. Germline V gene sequence: CDR1 MNHEY, CDR2 SVGEGT. This CDR3 contains 18 residues. CDR3 residues: CASSYAGLTLSGANVLTF. CDR3 sequence (DNA): TGTGCCAGCAGTTATGCAGGACTAACTCTCTCTGGGGCCAACGTCCTGACTTTC.

In its sample, this clonotype was seen many times. The genes are TRBV7-2 and TRBJ1-5; tentative D call: TRBD1 (5 bases). The V end was cut by 7 bases, the J end by 4 bases, with 11 bases between. Germline V gene data show CDR1 as SGHTA and CDR2 as FQGNSA. The CDR3 totals 13 residues. CDR3 sequence: CASNTQGNQPQHF. Here the CDR3 DNA reads TGTGCCAGCAACACCCAGGGAAATCAGCCCCAGCATTTT. Drawing the rest from reference TRBV7-2 and TRBJ1-5, the complete variable domain is GAGVSQSPSNKVTEKGKDVELRCDPISGHTALYWYRQSLGQGLEFLIYFQGNSAPDKSGLPSDRFSAERTGGSVSTLTIQRTQQEDSAVYLCASNTQGNQPQHFGDGTRLSIL.

Notes on this clonotype: Compared with germline, one end of the junction differs, possibly owing to a read error. The V and J genes are TRBV2 and TRBJ1-5; D is perhaps TRBD1 (6 bases). The CDR3 has 14 amino acids. Germline values: CDR1 SNHLY, CDR2 FYNNEI. The CDR3 DNA follows: TGTGCCAGCAGCGAAGGGGGGCGGCGGCAGCCCCAGCATTTT. This gives the protein CASSEGGRRQPQHF. Based on the CDR3 plus reference TRBV2 and TRBJ1-5, the full variable domain is EPEVTQTPSHQVTQMGQEVILRCVPISNHLYFYWYRQILGQKVEFLVSFYNNEISEKSEIFDDQFSVERPDGSNFTLKIRSTKLEDSAMYFCASSEGGRRQPQHFGDGTRLSIL.

This clonotype was detected ten times or more. The chain recombines TRBV12-3 or TRBV12-4 with TRBJ2-5, with TRBD1 matching over 9 bases. V shed 5 bases and J 2 bases; nucleotides not matched to a gene: 6. There are 15 residues in the CDR3. CDR3 loop: CASSTSDRGQETQYF. CDR3 DNA sequence: TGTGCCAGCAGTACATCGGACAGGGGACAAGAGACCCAGTACTTC.

The genes are TRBV7-2 and TRBJ2-7; tentatively, D is TRBD2 (6 bases). Between the trimmed V and J ends, which lost 6 bases and 1 base, there was a span of 10 bases. Per germline, CDR1 SGHTA and CDR2 FQGNSA. The CDR3 extends over 13 amino acids. The CDR3 loop reads CASRRDVSYEQYF. The CDR3 coding sequence is TGTGCCAGCAGGCGGGACGTGTCCTACGAGCAGTACTTC.

This clonotype showed up many times. The chain employs TRBV29-1 and TRBJ2-2; D ambiguous. V dropped 4 bases and J dropped 3 bases, with 9 bases sitting between them. Germline V gives CDR1 SQVTM, CDR2 ANQGSEA. The CDR3 is 13 residues long. The CDR3 spells CSVVGRYTGELFF. The CDR3 DNA follows: TGCAGCGTTGTTGGCAGATACACCGGGGAGCTGTTTTTT.